These T cell receptor beta chains were read from a single sample in a study of T cells in localized non-small cell lung cancer. Clones were read by immunoSEQ multiplex PCR, and TCRdb kept only the in-frame ones, dropping some. In the table there are roughly 71,000 clones, 80% to 90% of which are singletons. The sequencing used peripheral blood, collected before any cancer treatment. The receptors were sampled from a male donor older than 55 with stage III squamous cell lung carcinoma. CDR3s include the opening cysteine and the closing phenylalanine or tryptophan. The order of the fields is V gene, J gene, D gene, CDR3 DNA, CDR3 protein. The D gene is left open where the match is weak.

>TRBV18|TRBJ2-1|.
TGTGCCAGCTCACCTCGGACAGGAGGGGACAATGAGCAGTTCTTC
CASSPRTGGDNEQFF
>TRBV14|TRBJ1-1|.
TGTGCCAGCAGCCTACAGGGTACGGGGACTGAAGCTTTCTTT
CASSLQGTGTEAFF
>TRBV28|TRBJ1-1|TRBD1
TGTGCCAGCAGACCCACGGGACAGTTCACTGAAGCTTTCTTT
CASRPTGQFTEAFF
>TRBV7-2|TRBJ1-2|.
TGTGCCAGCAGCTTAGTGCAGGGCTATGGCTACACCTTC
CASSLVQGYGYTF
>TRBV19|TRBJ2-5|TRBD2
TGTGCCAGTAGTCTACTAGCGGGCCTCCAAGAGACCCAGTACTTC
CASSLLAGLQETQYF
>TRBV27|TRBJ2-5|TRBD2
TGTGCCAGCACCCCAGGGGGGTTAGCGGGGGTCCGGGGGTTCGGAGAGACCCAGTACTTC
CASTPGGLAGVRGFGETQYF
>TRBV7-3|TRBJ2-5|.
TGTGCCAGCAGCTTACAACGGCAAGAGACCCAGTACTTC
CASSLQRQETQYF
>TRBV30|TRBJ1-5|.
TGTGCCTGGAGTCCTAAGGGTCAGCCCCAGCATTTT
CAWSPKGQPQHF
>TRBV10-1|TRBJ1-6|TRBD1
TGCGCCAGCAGTACTTACAGGGGCAATTCACCCCTCCACTTT
CASSTYRGNSPLHF
>TRBV29-1|TRBJ2-1|.
TGCAGCGTTCGTCCGGGGGCGGGAAATGAGCAGTTCTTC
CSVRPGAGNEQFF
>TRBV6-1|TRBJ2-3|.
TGTGCCAGCAGCCACAACCCCGGTTTGGATACGCAGTATTTT
CASSHNPGLDTQYF